This T cell receptor beta chain appears in the sequencing data of a study of T cell clonotyping in hematopoietic cell transplantation. General study results and limits: Recipient TCR diversity dropped after transplant; expanded clonotypes rose from day 30 to 180. At the given depth, recipient repertoires were over 97% de novo clonotypes.

V lost 8 bases and J 0 bases, leaving 17 bases between the germline ends. The length of the CDR3 is 15 residues. The germline gives CDR1 MGHDK, CDR2 SYGVNS. This table comes from immunoSEQ multiplex PCR, and its TCRdb copy is limited to in-frame clones, with some not included. The sample consists of 7,000 or so clones, 85% to 90% of them appearing once. Comment on this clone: Its antigen is unknown.

This material consisted of PBMCs, taken 100 days after allogeneic stem cell transplant. The rearrangement links TRBV25-1 to TRBJ2-7; D may be TRBD1 (6 bases). This receptor was identified in a male patient in his fifties who had an allogeneic stem cell transplant from a related donor, so the T cells may come from the graft donor. Some clones in this sample may be carry-over from other donors' samples. Here the CDR3 DNA reads TGTGCCAGCTCTTCCGGGACGGACAGCTCCTACGAGCAGTACTTC. Translating gives CASSSGTDSSYEQYF.